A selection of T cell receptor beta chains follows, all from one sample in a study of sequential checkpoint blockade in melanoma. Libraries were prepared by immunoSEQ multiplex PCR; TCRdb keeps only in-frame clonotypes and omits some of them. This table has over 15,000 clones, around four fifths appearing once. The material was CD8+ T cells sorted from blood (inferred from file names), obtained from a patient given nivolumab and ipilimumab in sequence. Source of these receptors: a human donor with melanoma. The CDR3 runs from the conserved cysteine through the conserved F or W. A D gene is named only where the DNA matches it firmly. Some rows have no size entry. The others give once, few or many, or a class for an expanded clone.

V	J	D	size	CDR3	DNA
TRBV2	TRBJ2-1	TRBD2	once	CASISGSGYEQFF	TGTGCCAGCATTAGCGGGAGTGGCTATGAGCAGTTCTTC
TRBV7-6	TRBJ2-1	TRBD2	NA	CASSLVGLAGIDEQFF	TGTGCCAGCAGCTTAGTGGGGCTAGCGGGTATCGATGAGCAGTTCTTC
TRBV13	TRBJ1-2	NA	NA	CASSTPIGTNYGYTF	TGTGCCAGCAGCACACCTATCGGGACTAACTATGGCTACACCTTC
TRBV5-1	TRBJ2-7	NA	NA	CASSLEPARYEQYF	TGCGCCAGCAGCTTGGAACCGGCCAGGTACGAGCAGTACTTC
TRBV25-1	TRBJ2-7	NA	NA	CASSESAGEQYF	TGTGCCAGCAGTGAATCTGCGGGGGAGCAGTACTTC
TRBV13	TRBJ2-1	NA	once	CASSLYNSYNEQFF	TGTGCCAGCAGCCTTTACAACTCCTACAATGAGCAGTTCTTC
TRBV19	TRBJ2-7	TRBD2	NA	CASSTVGLAAYEQYF	TGTGCCAGTAGTACCGTCGGACTAGCGGCCTACGAGCAGTACTTC
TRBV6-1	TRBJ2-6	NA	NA	CASSEYRSLGANVLTF	TGTGCCAGCAGTGAATACAGGAGCCTTGGGGCCAACGTCCTGACTTTC
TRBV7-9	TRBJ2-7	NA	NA	CASSAPRGGLGDEQYF	TGTGCCAGCAGCGCGCCCCGGGGAGGTTTGGGTGACGAGCAGTACTTC
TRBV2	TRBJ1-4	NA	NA	CASIRPNEKLFF	TGTGCCAGCATCAGGCCTAATGAAAAACTGTTTTTT
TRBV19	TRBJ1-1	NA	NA	CASSIAGTEAFF	TGTGCCAGTAGTATCGCGGGGACTGAAGCTTTCTTT
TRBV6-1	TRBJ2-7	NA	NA	CASTQNGRVDEQYF	TGTGCCAGCACCCAAAACGGGAGAGTCGACGAGCAGTACTTC
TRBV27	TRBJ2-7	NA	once	CASSLRVTYEQYF	TGTGCCAGCAGTTTAAGAGTAACCTACGAGCAGTACTTC
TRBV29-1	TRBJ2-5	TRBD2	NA	CSVRKRGGATETQYF	TGCAGCGTTCGTAAGCGGGGGGGCGCTACAGAGACCCAGTACTTC
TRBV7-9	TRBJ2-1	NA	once	CASSVPGLPSQFF	TGTGCCAGCAGCGTGCCGGGACTCCCGTCGCAGTTCTTC
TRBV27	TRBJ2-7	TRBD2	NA	CASSERGLYEQYF	TGTGCCAGCAGTGAGCGGGGGCTCTACGAGCAGTACTTC
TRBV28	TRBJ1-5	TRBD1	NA	CASNIDRAINQPQHF	TGTGCCAGCAATATAGACAGGGCCATCAATCAGCCCCAGCATTTT
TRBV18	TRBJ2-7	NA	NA	CASSPEARANDEQYF	TGTGCCAGCTCCCCCGAGGCCAGGGCCAACGACGAGCAGTACTTC
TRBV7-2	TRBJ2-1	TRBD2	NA	CASSFRTSGVSNEQFF	TGTGCCAGCAGCTTTCGGACTAGCGGGGTTAGTAATGAGCAGTTCTTC
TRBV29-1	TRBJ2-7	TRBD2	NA	CSVVAGNLGEQYF	TGCAGCGTTGTAGCGGGAAATTTGGGCGAGCAGTACTTC
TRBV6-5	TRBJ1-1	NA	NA	CASSYVGSPLNTEAFF	TGTGCCAGCAGTTACGTGGGTAGCCCCCTGAACACTGAAGCTTTCTTT
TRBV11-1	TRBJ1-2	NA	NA	CASSLGSSSYGYTF	TGTGCCAGCAGCTTAGGTAGCAGCTCTTATGGCTACACCTTC
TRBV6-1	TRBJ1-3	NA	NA	CASSEAMVQGNTIYF	TGTGCCAGCAGTGAAGCGATGGTACAGGGAAACACCATATATTTT
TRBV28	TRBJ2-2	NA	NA	CASSLQGATGELFF	TGTGCCAGCTCCCTCCAGGGCGCCACCGGGGAGCTGTTTTTT
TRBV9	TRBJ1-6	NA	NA	CASSVRGGFSPLHF	TGTGCCAGCAGCGTACGGGGGGGCTTTTCACCCCTCCACTTT
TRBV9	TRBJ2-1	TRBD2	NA	CASSVEGLAVYNEQFF	TGTGCCAGCAGCGTAGAGGGACTAGCGGTATACAATGAGCAGTTCTTC
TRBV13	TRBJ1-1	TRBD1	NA	CASSSPRTGRNTEAFF	TGTGCCAGCAGCTCGCCTCGGACAGGGAGGAACACTGAAGCTTTCTTT
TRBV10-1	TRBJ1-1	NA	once	CASRSRGNTEAFF	TGCGCCAGCAGGTCCAGGGGGAACACTGAAGCTTTCTTT
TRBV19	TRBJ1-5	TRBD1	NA	CASTTDRLQPQHF	TGTGCCAGTACAACGGACAGGCTTCAGCCCCAGCATTTT
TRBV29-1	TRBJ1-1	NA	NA	CSVENPRSMNTEAFF	TGCAGCGTTGAGAACCCCCGGTCAATGAACACTGAAGCTTTCTTT
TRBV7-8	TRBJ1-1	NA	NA	CASSPAGGTEAFF	TGTGCCAGCAGCCCAGCGGGGGGCACTGAAGCTTTCTTT
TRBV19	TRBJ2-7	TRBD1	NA	CASSTGTGYEQYF	TGTGCCAGTAGTACTGGGACAGGCTACGAGCAGTACTTC
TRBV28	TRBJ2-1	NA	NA	CASSLDSYGYNEQFF	TGTGCCAGCAGCTTGGACTCGTACGGGTACAATGAGCAGTTCTTC
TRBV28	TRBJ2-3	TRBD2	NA	CASSLYMSGRKNTQYF	TGTGCCAGCAGTTTGTATATGAGCGGGAGAAAAAATACGCAGTATTTT
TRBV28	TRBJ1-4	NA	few	CASSLWAGDEKLFF	TGTGCCAGCAGTTTATGGGCAGGGGATGAAAAACTGTTTTTT
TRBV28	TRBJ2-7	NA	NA	CASSSIDHGDYEQYF	TGTGCCAGCAGTTCCATCGACCACGGGGACTACGAGCAGTACTTC
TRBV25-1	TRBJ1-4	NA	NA	CASSDVGGTREKLFF	TGTGCCAGCAGTGACGTAGGAGGGACTAGAGAAAAACTGTTTTTT
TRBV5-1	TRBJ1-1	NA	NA	CASSFRGVGTEAFF	TGCGCCAGCAGCTTCCGGGGTGTAGGCACTGAAGCTTTCTTT
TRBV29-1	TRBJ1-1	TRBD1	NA	CSVGGGGENTEAFF	TGCAGCGTTGGAGGAGGGGGCGAGAACACTGAAGCTTTCTTT
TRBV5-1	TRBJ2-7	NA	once	CASRSGSDPTEQYF	TGCGCCAGCAGATCCGGGTCTGACCCCACCGAGCAGTACTTC
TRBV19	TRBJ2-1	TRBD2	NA	CASSAARGLAPFGDNEQFF	TGTGCCAGTAGTGCCGCGCGGGGACTAGCGCCCTTCGGGGACAATGAGCAGTTCTTC
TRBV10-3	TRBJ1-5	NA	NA	CAISESDGGGSQPQHF	TGTGCCATCAGTGAGTCCGATGGCGGGGGGAGTCAGCCCCAGCATTTT
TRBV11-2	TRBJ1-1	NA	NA	CASSFGVPNTEAFF	TGTGCCAGCAGCTTCGGGGTCCCTAACACTGAAGCTTTCTTT
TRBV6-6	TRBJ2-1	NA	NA	CASSYEGGGNEQFF	TGTGCCAGCAGTTACGAGGGAGGAGGCAATGAGCAGTTCTTC
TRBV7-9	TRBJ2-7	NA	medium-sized	CASSDSSYEQYF	TGTGCCAGCAGCGACAGCTCCTACGAGCAGTACTTC
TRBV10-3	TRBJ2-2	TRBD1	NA	CAISVRDRGTTGELFF	TGTGCCATCAGTGTGCGGGACAGGGGGACCACCGGGGAGCTGTTTTTT
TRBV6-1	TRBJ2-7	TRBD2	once	CASSEGLASSYEQYF	TGTGCCAGCAGTGAAGGACTAGCGAGTTCCTACGAGCAGTACTTC
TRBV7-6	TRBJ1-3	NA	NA	CASSQGQMNPGNTIYF	TGTGCCAGCAGCCAGGGGCAGATGAACCCTGGAAACACCATATATTTT
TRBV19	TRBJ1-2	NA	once	CASSPRGTDANYGYTF	TGTGCCAGCAGTCCCCGGGGGACGGACGCTAACTATGGCTACACCTTC
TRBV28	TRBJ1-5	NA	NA	CASSLSYSNQPQHF	TGTGCCAGCAGCCTTAGTTATAGCAATCAGCCCCAGCATTTT
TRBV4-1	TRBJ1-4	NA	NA	CASSQDRNPTNEKLFF	TGCGCCAGCAGCCAAGACAGGAACCCGACTAATGAAAAACTGTTTTTT
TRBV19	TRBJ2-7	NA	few	CASSPDPGGIYEQYF	TGTGCCAGTAGCCCAGATCCAGGAGGGATTTACGAGCAGTACTTC
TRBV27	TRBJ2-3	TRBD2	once	CASLLRAGGKNTQYF	TGTGCCAGCCTCCTGCGTGCGGGGGGTAAAAATACGCAGTATTTT
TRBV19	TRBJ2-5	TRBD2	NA	CASSIVASGGLETQYF	TGTGCCAGTAGTATAGTGGCTAGCGGGGGGTTGGAGACCCAGTACTTC
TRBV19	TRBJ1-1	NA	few	CASSRYRDANTEAFF	TGTGCCAGTAGTAGGTACAGGGATGCGAACACTGAAGCTTTCTTT